The 31 T cell receptor beta chains below were found in one sample sequenced in a study of T cell responses to AZD1222 COVID-19 vaccine. Sequenced by immunoSEQ multiplex PCR; TCRdb stores in-frame clones only, minus some. The sample lists 190,000 or so clones; roughly 90% were seen once. Material: peripheral blood, obtained 28 days after the second AZD1222 dose. These receptor sequences come from an adult who received the AZD1222 COVID-19 vaccine.

CDR3: CASSYSWPSQETQYF. CDR3 bases: TGTGCCAGCAGTTATTCGTGGCCGTCCCAGGAGACCCAGTACTTC. The rearrangement links TRBV6-2 or TRBV6-3 to TRBJ2-5; D unclear. Germline lookup yields CDR1 MNHEY and CDR2 SVGEGT. The CDR3 has 15 amino acids. V shed 3 bases and J shed 5 bases, with 16 bases lying between them.

The chain combines TRBV7-9 with TRBJ1-1; TRBD1 is a possible D gene (5 bases). CDR1 and CDR2 (germline): SEHNR, FQNEAQ (reference sequence). The V gene lost 4 bases and the J gene lost 8 bases, with 8 bases spanning the gap. The CDR3 is 11 amino acids. The CDR3 protein is CASSSRGEAFF. CDR3 bases: TGTGCCAGCAGCTCCCGGGGGGAAGCTTTCTTT.

The chain links TRBV7-9 to TRBJ1-3; the D is unclear. V gave up 5 bases and J gave up 0 bases, with 11 bases separating them. Germline CDR1 reads SEHNR; CDR2 reads FQNEAQ (reference sequence). There are 15 residues in the CDR3. The CDR3 is CASSASWDSGNTIYF. In DNA, the CDR3 is TGTGCCAGCAGCGCCAGTTGGGACTCTGGAAACACCATATATTTT.

This rearrangement joins TRBV15 to TRBJ1-3; D uncertain. CDR1 and CDR2 (germline): LNHNV, YYDKDF (reference sequence). The CDR3 contains 15 residues. V was clipped by 0 bases and J by 0 bases, with 6 bases between them. CDR3 sequence reads: CATSRERSSGNTIYF. CDR3 nucleotide sequence: TGTGCCACCAGCAGAGAACGGTCCTCTGGAAACACCATATATTTT.

V and J are TRBV19 and TRBJ1-1; 12 bases map to TRBD1. The length of the CDR3 is 14 residues. The trim removed 4 bases at V and 7 bases at J, leaving 4 bases unmatched. Germline V lookup: CDR1 LNHDA, CDR2 SQIVND (reference sequence). For the CDR3, the DNA is TGTGCCAGTAGTAGGGGACAGGGGGCTTTTGAAGCTTTCTTT. Its protein is CASSRGQGAFEAFF.

The J gene is TRBJ1-2, the V gene TRBV5-6; tentative D call: TRBD1 (5 bases). This CDR3 is 14 amino acids long. Between the trimmed V and J ends, which lost 0 bases and 6 bases, there was a span of 12 bases. Germline loops: CDR1 SGHDT, CDR2 YYEEEE. This CDR3 reads CASSLGRGNDGYTF. The CDR3 region has the DNA TGTGCCAGCAGCTTGGGTCGGGGGAACGATGGCTACACCTTC.

V usage is TRBV18 and J usage is TRBJ2-3; D unclear. The germline V and J ends were trimmed by 2 bases and 5 bases, with 2 bases remaining between them. Looked up from germline, CDR1 is KGHSH and CDR2 is LQKENI. This CDR3 is 11 amino acids long. CDR3 coding DNA: TGTGCCAGCTCACCAATAGATACGCAGTATTTT. Translating gives CASSPIDTQYF.

The rearrangement joins TRBV5-4 to TRBJ2-2, with D maybe TRBD2 (6 bases). V lost 0 bases to trimming and J lost 5 bases, with 11 bases between them. The CDR3 runs to 15 residues. Germline lookup yields CDR1 SGHNT and CDR2 YYREEE (reference sequence). The DNA for the CDR3 is TGTGCCAGCAGCTTGGCGGGAGCCGTAACCGGGGAGCTGTTTTTT. Its protein is CASSLAGAVTGELFF. The complete variable domain, with remaining parts taken from reference TRBV5-4 and TRBJ2-2, reads ETGVTQSPTHLIKTRGQQVTLRCSSQSGHNTVSWYQQALGQGPQFIFQYYREEENGRGNFPPRFSGLQFPNYSSELNVNALELDDSALYLCASSLAGAVTGELFFGEGSRLTVL.

The V and J genes are TRBV20-1 and TRBJ1-2; the D is unclear. Germline lookup yields CDR1 DFQATT and CDR2 SNEGSKA (reference sequence). This CDR3 comprises 9 residues. The V and J ends lost 2 bases and 8 bases respectively, with 3 bases between them. The CDR3 sequence: CSARPGYTF. DNA for the CDR3: TGCAGTGCTAGACCAGGCTACACCTTC.

The CDR3 region has the DNA TGTGCCAGCAGAACAGACAGGGCCACTCGTACGGGCTACACCTTC. This gives the protein CASRTDRATRTGYTF. This chain connects TRBV6-5 to TRBJ1-2; TRBD1 agrees at 7 bases. Germline CDR1 MNHEY, CDR2 SVGAGI. After removal of 6 bases from V and 8 bases from J, the junction contained 15 bases not matched to a gene. The CDR3 covers 15 residues.

The genes are TRBV19 and TRBJ1-4; D possibly corresponds to TRBD1 (6 bases). This CDR3 spans 16 amino acids. Germline V lookup: CDR1 LNHDA, CDR2 SQIVND (reference sequence). The V gene lost 0 bases and the J gene lost 5 bases, with 13 bases spanning the gap. The CDR3 DNA follows: TGTGCCAGTAGTATAGACGTCTTGGGGGCGAATGAAAAACTGTTTTTT. Translating gives CASSIDVLGANEKLFF.

The V and J genes are TRBV7-8 and TRBJ1-5; D is perhaps TRBD1 (6 bases). CDR3 size: 13 residues. The germline V gene encodes CDR1 SGHVS and CDR2 FQNEAQ. Between the trimmed V and J ends, which lost 3 bases and 7 bases, there was a span of 10 bases. The CDR3 region has the DNA TGTGCCAGCAGCTTGTCGAGGGGGCAGCCCCAGCATTTT. Protein product: CASSLSRGQPQHF.

This chain connects TRBV2 to TRBJ2-7, with 7 bases matching TRBD2. The CDR3 length is 14 residues. Germline values: CDR1 SNHLY, CDR2 FYNNEI. Trimming took 8 bases from V and 1 from J; bases not matched to a gene: 8. This CDR3 is CASAQASGSYEQYF. The CDR3, as DNA: TGTGCCAGCGCCCAGGCTAGCGGATCCTACGAGCAGTACTTC.

The J gene is TRBJ2-1, the V gene TRBV20-1, with 12 bases that match TRBD2. V shed 4 bases, J shed 8 bases, and the junction held 15 bases outside the gene matches. Germline assignment: CDR1 DFQATT and CDR2 SNEGSKA (reference sequence). CDR3 length: 17 residues. The CDR3 protein is CSATDSRLAGVIHEQFF. The CDR3 nucleotides read TGCAGTGCTACTGACAGCCGACTAGCGGGAGTTATCCATGAGCAGTTCTTC.

The chain recombines TRBV11-2 with TRBJ1-1; D gene uncertain. CDR1 is SGHAT, CDR2 FQNNGV, per germline. V was pared by 6 bases and J by 3 bases, with 5 bases between. This CDR3 has 11 amino acids. In DNA form, the CDR3 reads TGTGCCAGCAGGACGGACACTGAAGCTTTCTTT. Encoded protein: CASRTDTEAFF.

This clone appeared a single time. The genes are TRBV5-4 and TRBJ2-7; D possibly matches TRBD1 or TRBD2 (5 bases each). In germline, CDR1 is SGHNT, CDR2 YYREEE (reference sequence). V gave up 3 bases and J gave up 1 base, with 11 bases separating them. This CDR3 spans 14 amino acids. The CDR3 nucleotides are TGTGCCAGCAGCTCCCCGGGACGGTCCTACGAGCAGTACTTC. Amino acids: CASSSPGRSYEQYF.

CDR3 in DNA: TGCAGTGCTAGTGCGTGGGACAGGGGAAAGAAAAACATTCAGTACTTC. Its translation is CSASAWDRGKKNIQYF. The chain uses TRBV20-1 and TRBJ2-4; 10 bases line up with TRBD1. The CDR3 is made up of 16 amino acids. Looked up from germline, CDR1 is DFQATT and CDR2 is SNEGSKA (reference sequence). The ends lost 3 bases at V and 4 bases at J; junction bases unmatched: 9.

The CDR3 bases are TGTGCCAGCAGCGTAGCCGACCGAACTGAAGCTTTCTTT. This sequence encodes CASSVADRTEAFF. The chain carries TRBV9 and TRBJ1-1; no clear D. CDR1 and CDR2 from the germline V gene are SGDLS and YYNGEE. V shed 0 bases and J shed 5 bases, with 8 bases lying between them. The CDR3 extends over 13 amino acids.

The gene calls are TRBV6-6 and TRBJ1-2; D uncertain. The CDR3 length is 13 residues. Trimming took off 5 bases at V and 0 bases at J, with 7 bases between the two ends. CDR1 is MNHNY, CDR2 SVGAGI, per germline (reference sequence). CDR3: CASSPVSNYGYTF. In DNA, the CDR3 is TGTGCCAGCAGTCCGGTTTCTAACTATGGCTACACCTTC.

This clone appeared once. This rearrangement joins TRBV19 to TRBJ2-1; a weak D match, TRBD2 (6 bases). The V gene lost 5 bases and the J gene lost 0 bases, with 11 bases spanning the gap. The CDR3 sequence is 15 residues long. Germline V gene sequence: CDR1 LNHDA, CDR2 SQIVND (reference sequence). CDR3 sequence: CASSVAVSSYNEQFF. DNA of the CDR3: TGTGCCAGTAGTGTAGCGGTGAGCTCCTACAATGAGCAGTTCTTC.

As to this clone: This same CDR3 is encoded by further DNA sequences in the sample. The chain uses TRBV3-1 (or the pseudogene TRBV3-2) and TRBJ1-6; no definite D call. This CDR3 has 15 amino acids. Trimming removed 5 bases at V and 0 bases at J, with 8 bases between. From germline, CDR1 is LGHDT and CDR2 YNNKEL (reference sequence). CDR3 sequence reads: CASSRQSSYNSPLHF. The CDR3 DNA is TGTGCCAGCAGCAGACAAAGCTCCTATAATTCACCCCTCCACTTT.

The rearrangement links TRBV7-3 to TRBJ2-7; D perhaps matches TRBD2 (6 bases). The CDR3 is 13 residues long. Germline CDR1 SGHTA, CDR2 FQGTGA. The germline V and J ends were trimmed by 0 bases and 3 bases, with 6 bases remaining between them. This CDR3 reads CASSLTSGYEQYF. CDR3 sequence (DNA): TGTGCCAGCAGCTTAACTAGCGGCTACGAGCAGTACTTC.

This chain joins TRBV19 and TRBJ2-5; D call uncertain. CDR3 length: 15 amino acids. Trimming left V 1 base short and J 4 bases short, with 13 bases between. Germline loops: CDR1 LNHDA, CDR2 SQIVND (reference sequence). DNA for the CDR3: TGTGCCAGTAGTATAGGTAAAGGAAGGGTAGAGACCCAGTACTTC. Its translation is CASSIGKGRVETQYF.

The rearrangement uses TRBV3-1 (or the pseudogene TRBV3-2) and TRBJ1-3; D gene unclear. Germline values: CDR1 LGHDT, CDR2 YNNKEL (reference sequence). The CDR3 has 14 amino acids. Trimming left V 1 base short and J 2 bases short, with 6 bases between. The CDR3 DNA reads TGTGCCAGCAGCCAAGTCGCCCCTGGAAACACCATATATTTT. It yields the protein CASSQVAPGNTIYF.

This sequence joins TRBV18 and TRBJ1-2; no clear D gene. Looked up from germline, CDR1 is KGHSH and CDR2 is LQKENI. Trimming cost V 2 bases and J 1 base, with 11 bases left between them. The CDR3 runs to 15 residues. CDR3 nucleotide sequence: TGTGCCAGCTCACCAGGGGTGGGAGTTAACTATGGCTACACCTTC. As protein: CASSPGVGVNYGYTF.

CDR3 loop: CASSLARGAETQYF. DNA of the CDR3: TGTGCCAGCAGCTTGGCCAGGGGCGCGGAGACCCAGTACTTC. The chain joins TRBV5-5 to TRBJ2-5, with D tentatively TRBD1 (6 bases). Looked up from germline, CDR1 is SGHKS and CDR2 is YYEKEE (reference sequence). The CDR3 length is 14 residues. V lost 0 bases to trimming and J lost 5 bases, with 11 bases between them. Full variable domain (outside the CDR3, taken from reference TRBV5-5 and TRBJ2-5): DAGVTQSPTHLIKTRGQQVTLRCSPISGHKSVSWYQQVLGQGPQFIFQYYEKEERGRGNFPDRFSARQFPNYSSELNVNALLLGDSALYLCASSLARGAETQYFGPGTRLLVL.

The V and J genes are TRBV9 and TRBJ2-5; D possibly corresponds to TRBD1 (6 bases). The CDR3 consists of 14 residues. The germline V gene encodes CDR1 SGDLS and CDR2 YYNGEE. Between the trimmed V and J ends, which lost 6 bases and 3 bases, there was a span of 15 bases. The CDR3 nucleotides read TGTGCCAGCACCAGGGGCTTACGGGAAGAGACCCAGTACTTC. Its translation is CASTRGLREETQYF.

The chain recombines TRBV19 with TRBJ2-5; 9 positions agree with TRBD1. Trimming cost V 5 bases and J 5 bases; bases outside gene matches: 9. Germline V gene sequence: CDR1 LNHDA, CDR2 SQIVND (reference sequence). This CDR3 has 15 residues. As DNA, the CDR3 is TGTGCCAGTAGTGGAAGGACAGGGGTACCGGAGACCCAGTACTTC. Amino acids: CASSGRTGVPETQYF.

The J gene is TRBJ2-5, the V gene TRBV9; D may be TRBD1 (5 bases). V was cut by 3 bases and J by 0 bases, with 24 bases left in between. CDR3 size: 19 residues. CDR1 and CDR2 (germline): SGDLS, YYNGEE. The CDR3 region is CASSAEGHWWGRYQETQYF. Here the CDR3 DNA reads TGTGCCAGCAGCGCCGAAGGACATTGGTGGGGCAGGTACCAAGAGACCCAGTACTTC.

This clone was recorded once. The V gene is TRBV6-5, the J gene TRBJ1-3; 7 bases align to TRBD1. V was clipped by 8 bases and J by 2 bases; unmatched bases: 9. The CDR3 is 15 amino acids. Germline loops: CDR1 MNHEY, CDR2 SVGAGI. The CDR3 nucleotides read TGTGCCAGCTTTTGGGCCGGGACAGCTGGAAACACCATATATTTT. Protein: CASFWAGTAGNTIYF.

The gene calls are TRBV5-8 and TRBJ2-7, with 10 bases aligning to TRBD2. CDR1 is SGHTS and CDR2 is YDEGEE in the germline V gene. This CDR3 comprises 17 residues. With 0 bases clipped from V and 6 bases from J, the junction kept 12 bases outside the gene matches. The CDR3 nucleotides read TGTGCCAGCAGCTTGGAAAATACCGCTAGCGGGAGTGCCGAGCAGTACTTC. This sequence encodes CASSLENTASGSAEQYF.